This T cell receptor (beta chain) was recovered during a study of cytomegalovirus exposure and HLA in healthy donors. Study as a whole: It was reported in a later analysis that the 100 to 150 validation repertoires used the same platform as the approximately 690 first-cohort repertoires. Study-level results: Associated with cytomegalovirus, according to the listing, were around 170 TCR beta chains. Across donors, most TCRs were seen rarely, yet some public ones were widespread.

In regard to this clone: Its antigen is not identified.

Sequencing was performed with immunoSEQ multiplex PCR; in TCRdb, only in-frame clones are kept and a portion is missing. The table has 120,000 or so clones, around 85% seen once. Trimming left V 5 bases short and J 4 bases short, with 29 bases between. The CDR3 runs 19 residues. Germline lookup yields CDR1 MRHNA and CDR2 SNTAGT. The sequenced sample was PBMCs. The chain employs TRBV6-4 and TRBJ1-2, with a tentative D call TRBD1 (5 bases). The receptor comes from a man aged 18-30 years in good health and CMV-seropositive. This CDR3 reads CASSREGPTELRTSYGYTF. The CDR3 nucleotides are TGTGCCAGCAGTAGAGAGGGACCGACAGAACTAAGGACTAGCTATGGCTACACCTTC.